The 8 T cell receptor beta chains given below trace back to one sample, sequenced in a study of blood T cells in healthy people across ages. A second PCR of roughly 7 to 11 cycles used a sample-barcoded 5' primer and a J-beta primer mix. TCRdb fed the 5' RACE reads into MiXCR, producing one record per CDR3 protein. The table records fewer than 800,000 distinct CDR3 sequences, around half of them present only once. Specimen: blood. These receptors all come from a woman aged 60 to 75 in good health.

This clonotype occurred a few times. The rearrangement links TRBV4-1 to TRBJ2-7, with 8 bases aligning to TRBD2. Germline values: CDR1 MGHRA, CDR2 YSYEKL. After removal of 1 base from V and 3 bases from J, the junction contained 8 bases not matched to a gene. The CDR3 has 16 amino acids. The CDR3, as DNA: TGCGCCAGCAGCCAAGTTATGAAGCGGGAGTACTACGAGCAGTACTTC. It encodes CASSQVMKREYYEQYF.

The chain is built from TRBV15 and TRBJ2-7, with 7 bases that match TRBD2. CDR1 and CDR2 from the germline V gene are LNHNV and YYDKDF (reference sequence). J gave up 7 bases and V 6 bases, and 12 bases lay outside the gene matches. The CDR3 length is 14 residues. The CDR3 region has the DNA TGTGCCACCAGTTCCCGAACTAGCGACAATGAGCAGTACTTC. Its translation: CATSSRTSDNEQYF.

The genes are TRBV27 and TRBJ2-3; 8 bases fit TRBD1. Germline-derived CDR1 and CDR2 are MNHEY and SMNVEV (reference sequence). Losses at the gene ends were 0 bases for V and 3 bases for J; bases not matched to a gene: 2. The CDR3 totals 15 residues. The CDR3 region has the DNA TGTGCCAGCAGTTTATCCGACAGGGGTACAGATACGCAGTATTTT. As protein: CASSLSDRGTDTQYF.

This clonotype appeared once. J is TRBJ2-3 and V is TRBV7-9; 8 nucleotides line up with TRBD2. Per germline, CDR1 SEHNR and CDR2 FQNEAQ (reference sequence). V was pared by 6 bases and J by 6 bases, with 8 bases of the junction left unmatched. The CDR3 extends over 14 amino acids. CDR3 region: CASSGAGDADTQYF. The CDR3 bases are TGTGCCAGCAGTGGAGCGGGAGATGCTGATACGCAGTATTTT.

This clonotype was seen many times. The CDR3 protein is CASSLRYNEQFF. The CDR3 DNA is TGTGCCAGCAGCTTAAGGTACAATGAGCAGTTCTTC. The chain recombines TRBV7-2 with TRBJ2-1; D gene unclear. The length of the CDR3 is 12 residues. V was cut by 2 bases and J by 4 bases, with 3 bases left in between. CDR1 and CDR2 from the germline V gene are SGHTA and FQGNSA.

The genes are TRBV29-1 and TRBJ1-2; D remains ambiguous. Trimming pared 1 base from V and 4 bases from J, leaving 10 bases between. In germline, CDR1 is SQVTM, CDR2 ANQGSEA. CDR3 length: 13 amino acids. The CDR3, as DNA: TGCAGCGTTGAAGGGCGGGGAAGCTATGGCTACACCTTC. Translation: CSVEGRGSYGYTF. Complete variable domain (other parts from reference TRBV29-1 and TRBJ1-2): SAVISQKPSRDICQRGTSLTIQCQVDSQVTMMFWYRQQPGQSLTLIATANQGSEATYESGFVIDKFPISRPNLTFSTLTVSNMSPEDSSIYLCSVEGRGSYGYTFGSGTRLTVV.

This clonotype has more than one count but fewer than ten. The chain employs TRBV4-2 and TRBJ2-7; D might be TRBD2 (5 bases). Germline lookup yields CDR1 LGHNA and CDR2 YNFKEQ. V lost 1 base to trimming and J lost 6 bases, with 22 bases between them. CDR3 size: 17 residues. Written as DNA, the CDR3 is TGTGCCAGCAGCCAAGGTTTCCATGGTAGCGAAAAATCCGAGCAGTACTTC. This translates into CASSQGFHGSEKSEQYF.

This clonotype was detected a few times. The V gene is TRBV28, the J gene TRBJ2-7; tentatively, D is TRBD1 or TRBD2 (5 bases each). Germline CDR1 reads MDHEN; CDR2 reads SYDVKM. The CDR3 is 14 amino acids. Trimming cost V 10 bases and J 6 bases, with 22 bases left between them. CDR3 in amino acids: CAKQFKVTEGEQYF. DNA of the CDR3: TGTGCCAAGCAGTTTAAAGTGACAGAGGGCGAGCAGTACTTC.